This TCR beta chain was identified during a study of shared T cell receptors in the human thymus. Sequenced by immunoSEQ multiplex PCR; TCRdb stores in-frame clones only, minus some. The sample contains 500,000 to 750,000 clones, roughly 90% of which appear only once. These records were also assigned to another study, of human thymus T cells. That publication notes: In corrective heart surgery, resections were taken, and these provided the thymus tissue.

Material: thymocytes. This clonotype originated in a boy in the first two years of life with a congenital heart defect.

The CDR3 sequence: CASSDPRQGLDTEAFF. The CDR3 nucleotides are TGTGCCAGCAGTGACCCAAGACAGGGTTTGGACACTGAAGCTTTCTTT. The rearrangement uses TRBV2 and TRBJ1-1; TRBD1 matches at 7 bases. CDR3 length equals 16 residues. Germline CDR1 is SNHLY and CDR2 is FYNNEI. The V gene end was trimmed by 3 bases and the J gene end by 3 bases; junction bases not matched to a gene: 10.